This T cell receptor delta chain was observed in a study of delta chains in infants with herpesvirus infections. Reverse transcription of PBMC RNA used primers specific for the gamma and delta chains. TCRdb re-identified clones in the RT-PCR reads via CATT. The repertoire holds about 570 delta-chain clones, with 59% as singletons. To note about this clone: One base separates it from a far larger clone, so it is likely a read error.

V was clipped by 3 bases and J by 4 bases; unmatched bases: 17. The CDR3 runs to 16 residues. Germline CDR1 and CDR2: TVYSNPD and GDNSRS (reference sequence). The TCR comes from a human donor who was a Ugandan infant, either HIV-exposed or HIV-unexposed (not recorded which). The sequencing here drew on peripheral blood, taken at time point 5 of longitudinal follow-up. The chain links TRDV3 to TRDJ1; 7 nucleotides align to TRDD3. The CDR3 here is CAFPGLVWGANDKLIF. CDR3 nucleotide sequence: TGTGCCTTCCCCGGCCTCGTCTGGGGGGCAAACGATAAACTCATCTTT. Full variable domain (missing parts from reference TRDV3 and TRDJ1): CDKVTQSSPDQTVASGSEVVLLCTYDTVYSNPDLFWYRIRPDYSFQFVFYGDNSRSEGADFTQGRFSVKHILTQKAFHLVISPVRTEDSATYYCAFPGLVWGANDKLIFGKGTRVTVEP.